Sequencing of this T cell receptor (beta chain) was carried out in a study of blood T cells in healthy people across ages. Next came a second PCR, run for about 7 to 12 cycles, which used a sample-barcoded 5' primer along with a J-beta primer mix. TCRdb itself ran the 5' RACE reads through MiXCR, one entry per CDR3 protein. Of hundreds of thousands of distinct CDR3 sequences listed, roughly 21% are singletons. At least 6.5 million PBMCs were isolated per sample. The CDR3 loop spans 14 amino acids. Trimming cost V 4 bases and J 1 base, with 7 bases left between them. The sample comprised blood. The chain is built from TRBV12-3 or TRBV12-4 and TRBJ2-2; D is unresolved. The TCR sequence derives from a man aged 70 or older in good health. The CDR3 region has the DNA TGTGCCAGCAGTTCCTCTCAGAACACCGGGGAGCTGTTTTTT. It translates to CASSSSQNTGELFF.